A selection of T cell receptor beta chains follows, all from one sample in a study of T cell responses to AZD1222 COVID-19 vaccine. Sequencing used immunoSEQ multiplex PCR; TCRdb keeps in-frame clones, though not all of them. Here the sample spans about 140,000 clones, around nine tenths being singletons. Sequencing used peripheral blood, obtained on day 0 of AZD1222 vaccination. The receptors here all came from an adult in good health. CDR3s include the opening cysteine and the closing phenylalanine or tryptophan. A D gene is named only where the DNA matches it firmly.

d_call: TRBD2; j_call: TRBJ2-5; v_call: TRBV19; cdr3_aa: CASSPRTSADQETQYF; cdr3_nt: TGTGCCAGTAGTCCTCGGACTAGCGCGGACCAAGAGACCCAGTACTTC
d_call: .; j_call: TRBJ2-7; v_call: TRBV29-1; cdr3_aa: CSVVLGPYYEQYF; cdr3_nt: TGCAGCGTTGTTCTAGGGCCTTACTACGAGCAGTACTTC
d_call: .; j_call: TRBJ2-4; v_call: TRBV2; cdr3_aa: CASSLLGVGNIQYF; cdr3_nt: TGTGCCAGCAGCCTGTTGGGGGTAGGAAACATTCAGTACTTC
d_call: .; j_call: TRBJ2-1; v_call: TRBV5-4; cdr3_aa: CASSLAEGGNEQFF; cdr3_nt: TGTGCCAGCAGCTTGGCCGAGGGAGGCAATGAGCAGTTCTTC
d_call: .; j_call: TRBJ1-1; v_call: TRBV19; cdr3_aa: CASVPGGVKDTEAFF; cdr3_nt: TGTGCCAGTGTCCCGGGGGGCGTCAAGGACACTGAAGCTTTCTTT
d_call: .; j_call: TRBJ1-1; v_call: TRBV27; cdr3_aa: CATIGGLMNTEAFF; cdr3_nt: TGTGCCACCATCGGGGGGTTGATGAACACTGAAGCTTTCTTT
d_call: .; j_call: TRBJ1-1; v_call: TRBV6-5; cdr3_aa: CASSNVGFEAFF; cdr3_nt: TGTGCCAGCAGTAACGTGGGGTTTGAAGCTTTCTTT
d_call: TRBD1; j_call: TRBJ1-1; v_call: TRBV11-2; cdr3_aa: CASRQTGTGGEAFF; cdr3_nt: TGTGCCAGCAGGCAAACCGGGACAGGGGGTGAAGCTTTCTTT
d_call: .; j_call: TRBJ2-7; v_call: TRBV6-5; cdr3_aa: CASKTASEQYF; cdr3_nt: TGTGCCAGCAAAACGGCTTCCGAGCAGTACTTC
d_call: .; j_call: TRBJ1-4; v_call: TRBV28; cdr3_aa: CASSLSTGGREKLFF; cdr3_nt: TGTGCCAGCAGTTTGTCGACCGGGGGACGTGAAAAACTGTTTTTT
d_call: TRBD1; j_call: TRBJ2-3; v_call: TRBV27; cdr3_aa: CASSPRGQGTQYF; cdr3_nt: TGTGCCAGCAGTCCACGCGGACAGGGTACGCAGTATTTT
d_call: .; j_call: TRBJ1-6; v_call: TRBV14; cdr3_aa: CATYRGLENSPLHF; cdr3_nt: TGTGCCACCTACCGCGGGCTAGAAAATTCACCCCTCCACTTT
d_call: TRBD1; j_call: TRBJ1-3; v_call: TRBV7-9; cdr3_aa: CASSKPGQGENTIYF; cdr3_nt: TGTGCCAGCAGCAAACCGGGACAGGGCGAAAACACCATATATTTT
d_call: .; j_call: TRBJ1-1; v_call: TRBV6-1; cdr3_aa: CASSDRFNEAFF; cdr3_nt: TGTGCCAGCAGTGACCGGTTCAATGAAGCTTTCTTT
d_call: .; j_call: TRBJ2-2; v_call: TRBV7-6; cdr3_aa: CASSLNGEISGELFF; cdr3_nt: TGTGCCAGCAGCTTAAACGGCGAAATTTCCGGGGAGCTGTTTTTT
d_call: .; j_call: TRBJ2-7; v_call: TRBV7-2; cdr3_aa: CASSQYPPGAGYEQYF; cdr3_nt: TGTGCCAGCAGCCAATATCCCCCGGGAGCAGGCTACGAGCAGTACTTC
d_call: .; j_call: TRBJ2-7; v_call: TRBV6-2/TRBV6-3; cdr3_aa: CASSQANEQYF; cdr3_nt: TGTGCCAGCAGTCAGGCTAACGAGCAGTACTTC
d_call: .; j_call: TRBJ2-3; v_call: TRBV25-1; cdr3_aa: CASSEYGVDTQYF; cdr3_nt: TGTGCCAGCAGTGAATATGGGGTGGATACGCAGTATTTT
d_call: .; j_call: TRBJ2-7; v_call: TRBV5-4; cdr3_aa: CASSFGGAFNEQYF; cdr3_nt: TGTGCCAGCAGCTTTGGCGGGGCTTTCAACGAGCAGTACTTC
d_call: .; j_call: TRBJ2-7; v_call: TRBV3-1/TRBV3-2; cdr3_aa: CASSQTGTGLYEQYF; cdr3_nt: TGTGCCAGCAGCCAAACCGGGACGGGGCTCTACGAGCAGTACTTC
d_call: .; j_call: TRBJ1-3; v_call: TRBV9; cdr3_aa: CASSVALSGNTIYF; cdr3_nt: TGTGCCAGCAGCGTAGCCTTATCTGGAAACACCATATATTTT
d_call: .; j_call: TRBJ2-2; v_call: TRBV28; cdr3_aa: CASSLQGGYTGELFF; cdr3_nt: TGTGCCAGCAGTTTACAGGGGGGGTACACCGGGGAGCTGTTTTTT
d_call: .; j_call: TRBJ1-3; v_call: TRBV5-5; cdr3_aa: CASSPETVSRNTIYF; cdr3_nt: TGTGCCAGCAGCCCGGAGACGGTGTCTAGAAACACCATATATTTT
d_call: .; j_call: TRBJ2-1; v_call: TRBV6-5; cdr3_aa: CASRGAGNEQFF; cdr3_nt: TGTGCCAGCAGGGGCGCAGGGAATGAGCAGTTCTTC
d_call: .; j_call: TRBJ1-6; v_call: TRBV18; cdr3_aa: CASSPLPRSSYNSPLHF; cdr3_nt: TGTGCCAGCTCACCTCTCCCTCGAAGCTCCTATAATTCACCCCTCCACTTT